A single sample gave rise to the 17 T cell receptor beta chains below, sequenced in a study of blood T cell repertoires in COVID-19. This table comes from immunoSEQ multiplex PCR, and its TCRdb copy is limited to in-frame clones, with some not included. Among under 70,000 clones listed, roughly 80% were seen once. The material sequenced was peripheral blood. The receptors stem from a woman older than 75 with active or convalescent COVID-19.

A few counts support this clone. V is TRBV5-1 and J is TRBJ1-2; D gene uncertain. The germline V gene has CDR1 SGHRS and CDR2 YFSETQ. There are 12 residues in the CDR3. V shed 1 base and J shed 11 bases, with 12 bases lying between them. The CDR3: CASSLSGREYTF. Written as DNA, the CDR3 is TGCGCCAGCAGCTTGTCAGGAAGAGAGTACACCTTC. Full variable domain (remainder filled in from reference TRBV5-1 and TRBJ1-2): KAGVTQTPRYLIKTRGQQVTLSCSPISGHRSVSWYQQTPGQGLQFLFEYFSETQRNKGNFPGRFSGRQFSNSRSEMNVSTLELGDSALYLCASSLSGREYTFGSGTRLTVV.

V is TRBV7-6 and J is TRBJ1-2; TRBD1 matches at 8 bases. The CDR3 runs to 17 residues. Germline V gives CDR1 SGHVS, CDR2 FNYEAQ. J gave up 4 bases and V 5 bases, and 15 bases lay outside the gene matches. The CDR3 region is CASSPRRVDRGLYGYTF. CDR3 in DNA: TGTGCCAGCAGCCCACGTAGGGTTGACAGGGGCCTCTATGGCTACACCTTC.

The chain joins TRBV4-1 to TRBJ2-7; TRBD1 agrees at 10 bases. Germline V gene lookup returns CDR1 MGHRA and CDR2 YSYEKL. The CDR3 has 15 amino acids. The ends lost 5 bases at V and 2 bases at J; junction bases unmatched: 6. The CDR3: CASSTGQGVTYEQYF. The DNA for the CDR3 is TGCGCCAGCAGCACCGGACAGGGGGTAACCTACGAGCAGTACTTC.

The genes are TRBV6-5 and TRBJ1-2, with 10 bases aligning to TRBD1. V gave up 5 bases and J gave up 7 bases; unmatched junction bases: 4. Germline CDR1 MNHEY, CDR2 SVGAGI. The CDR3 loop spans 13 amino acids. The CDR3 nucleotides read TGTGCCAGCAGTCGACAGGGGGCTGGTGGCTACACCTTC. It specifies CASSRQGAGGYTF.

The chain recombines TRBV11-1 with TRBJ1-1, with TRBD1 identical over 9 bases. The CDR3 is 13 amino acids. Germline-derived CDR1 and CDR2 are SGHAT and FQDESV (reference sequence). Germline trimming cut 5 bases from V and 4 bases from J; bases unmatched to any gene: 2. In DNA, the CDR3 is TGTGCCAGCAGCCAGGACAGGGGCACTGAAGCTTTCTTT. Residues: CASSQDRGTEAFF.

On this clone itself: A junction end diverges from the germline sequence, so it may reflect a read error. J is TRBJ1-2 and V is TRBV11-2, with 7 bases fitting TRBD1. Germline V lookup: CDR1 SGHAT, CDR2 FQNNGV. The CDR3 covers 12 residues. CDR3 amino acids: CASSPDRAGYIF. The CDR3 DNA reads as TGTGCCAGCAGCCCCGACAGGGCAGGCTACATCTTC.

This chain connects TRBV5-5 to TRBJ2-7, with D possibly TRBD1 on 5 matching bases. The CDR3 runs 15 residues. Trimming cost V 0 bases and J 3 bases, with 13 bases left between them. The germline gives CDR1 SGHKS, CDR2 YYEKEE (reference sequence). The CDR3 loop reads CASSLGVLDNYEQYF. The DNA of the CDR3 is TGTGCCAGCAGCTTGGGGGTTCTGGACAACTACGAGCAGTACTTC.

This rearrangement joins TRBV30 to TRBJ2-7, with D tentatively TRBD1 (6 bases). Trimming stripped 2 bases from V and 1 base from J, with 9 bases between. CDR1 and CDR2 (germline): GTSNPN, SVGIG (reference sequence). The CDR3 runs 13 residues. The CDR3 DNA follows: TGTGCCTGGAGTAAAGGACAGTCCTACGAGCAGTACTTC. It translates to CAWSKGQSYEQYF.

This clone has more than one count but fewer than ten. The V and J genes are TRBV5-4 and TRBJ1-2, with 9 bases matching TRBD1. J was trimmed by 1 base and V by 2 bases; bases with no gene match: 3. This CDR3 comprises 15 residues. Per the germline V gene, CDR1 is SGHNT and CDR2 is YYREEE (reference sequence). The CDR3 protein is CASSLQGANNYGYTF. DNA of the CDR3: TGTGCCAGCAGCTTACAGGGGGCGAATAACTATGGCTACACCTTC.

J is TRBJ2-7 and V is TRBV5-1, with D possibly TRBD2 on 5 matching bases. The CDR3 has 15 amino acids. The V end lost 2 bases, the J end lost 4 bases, and 16 bases lay between the germline ends. From germline, CDR1 is SGHRS and CDR2 YFSETQ. CDR3 sequence reads: CASSLVNPGGYEQYF. In nucleotides, the CDR3 is TGCGCCAGCAGCTTAGTCAACCCTGGAGGTTACGAGCAGTACTTC.

This clone was counted a single time. This rearrangement joins TRBV27 to TRBJ1-2; 11 bases agree with TRBD1. CDR3 length equals 16 residues. Germline V gene data show CDR1 as MNHEY and CDR2 as SMNVEV (reference sequence). V dropped 5 bases and J dropped 4; count of bases not matched to a gene: 9. CDR3 DNA sequence: TGTGCCAGCAGTCGATCGGACAGGGGGCGCCCCTATGGCTACACCTTC. It encodes CASSRSDRGRPYGYTF.

As DNA, the CDR3 is TGTGCCAGCAGTCAGGGGGCAACTAATGAAAAACTGTTTTTT. This gives the protein CASSQGATNEKLFF. The chain carries TRBV6-6 and TRBJ1-4; 7 bases map to TRBD1. Germline loops: CDR1 MNHNY, CDR2 SVGAGI (reference sequence). CDR3 length: 14 amino acids. Trimming took 5 bases from V and 0 from J; bases not matched to a gene: 0.

The chain combines TRBV9 with TRBJ1-1; tentative D call: TRBD1 (6 bases). V shed 0 bases and J shed 6 bases, with 9 bases lying between them. Germline V CDR1 and CDR2: SGDLS, YYNGEE. The CDR3 runs 13 residues. CDR3 bases: TGTGCCAGCAGCGTAGACAGGGTGGCTGAAGCTTTCTTT. It codes for CASSVDRVAEAFF.

The chain is built from TRBV5-1 and TRBJ2-7; 7 nucleotides match TRBD2. Trimming took 2 bases from V and 3 from J; bases not matched to a gene: 11. CDR3 size: 16 residues. Germline values: CDR1 SGHRS, CDR2 YFSETQ. This CDR3 is CASSFVGGGEFYEQYF. Written as DNA, the CDR3 is TGCGCCAGCAGCTTTGTTGGTGGGGGGGAGTTCTACGAGCAGTACTTC.

As concerns this clone: Just one base apart from a much larger clone, this may be a read error. Other DNA sequences in the sample encode the same CDR3. The genes are TRBV7-9 and TRBJ1-2; TRBD1 matches at 11 bases. J lost 6 bases, V lost 3 bases, and 3 bases had no gene match. This CDR3 spans 14 amino acids. Germline CDR1 SEHNR, CDR2 FQNEAQ (reference sequence). The CDR3 nucleotides are TGTGCCAGCAGCTTGGACAGGGGGCGTAATGGCTACACCTTC. Its translation: CASSLDRGRNGYTF. Together with reference TRBV7-9 and TRBJ1-2, the CDR3 gives the full variable domain: DTGVSQNPRHKITKRGQNVTFRCDPISEHNRLYWYRQTLGQGPEFLTYFQNEAQLEKSRLLSDRFSAERPKGSFSTLEIQRTEQGDSAMYLCASSLDRGRNGYTFGSGTRLTVV.

The V and J genes are TRBV18 and TRBJ1-2; TRBD1 aligns across 7 bases. This CDR3 spans 15 amino acids. V shed 4 bases and J 5 bases; nucleotides not matched to a gene: 10. Germline values: CDR1 KGHSH, CDR2 LQKENI. The CDR3 DNA is TGTGCCAGCTCACAAAAGCCGGGACAGTCTTATGGCTACACCTTC. Residues: CASSQKPGQSYGYTF.

The chain is built from TRBV6-5 and TRBJ2-2, with a possible D match to TRBD1 (5 bases). The CDR3 loop spans 14 amino acids. V shed 8 bases and J shed 3 bases, with 13 bases lying between them. Germline CDR1 MNHEY, CDR2 SVGAGI. The CDR3 sequence: CASGRGWDTGELFF. Written as DNA, the CDR3 is TGTGCCAGCGGAAGGGGCTGGGACACCGGGGAGCTGTTTTTT.